Presented here are 29 T cell receptor beta chains from one specimen sequenced in a study of blood T cell repertoires in COVID-19. Only in-frame clones appear in the TCRdb table, and some are missing; sequencing was by immunoSEQ multiplex PCR. The sample holds 20,000 to 30,000 clones, roughly 70% seen once. Sequencing input: peripheral blood. The receptors originated from a man aged 60 to 75 with active or convalescent COVID-19.

This clone was seen just once. V usage is TRBV27 and J usage is TRBJ2-7; D may be TRBD2 (6 bases). The germline V gene has CDR1 MNHEY and CDR2 SMNVEV (reference sequence). The CDR3 has 17 residues. The V and J ends lost 2 bases and 0 bases respectively, with 17 bases between them. The CDR3: CASSLRGTGVNSYEQYF. The CDR3 DNA reads as TGTGCCAGCAGTTTAAGGGGTACGGGGGTCAACTCCTACGAGCAGTACTTC.

This sequence joins TRBV7-8 and TRBJ2-3; D is possibly TRBD2 (6 bases). V dropped 4 bases and J dropped 2 bases, with 16 bases sitting between them. Germline assignment: CDR1 SGHVS and CDR2 FQNEAQ. The CDR3 is 16 residues long. The CDR3 spells CASSSRRLEPTDTQYF. For the CDR3, the DNA is TGTGCCAGCAGCTCACGCCGACTAGAACCCACAGATACGCAGTATTTT.

The chain links TRBV18 to TRBJ1-3, with 7 bases lining up with TRBD1. This CDR3 has 15 amino acids. The trim removed 6 bases at V and 4 bases at J, leaving 9 bases unmatched. Germline V CDR1 and CDR2: KGHSH, LQKENI. The chain's CDR3 is CASSRDGGGGNTIYF. CDR3 nucleotides: TGTGCCAGCTCCCGAGACGGAGGGGGCGGAAACACCATATATTTT. Supplemented by reference TRBV18 and TRBJ1-3, the full variable domain reads NAGVMQNPRHLVRRRGQEARLRCSPMKGHSHVYWYRQLPEEGLKFMVYLQKENIIDESGMPKERFSAEFPKEGPSILRIQQVVRGDSAAYFCASSRDGGGGNTIYFGEGSWLTVV.

Only one count was recorded for this clone. The chain links TRBV30 to TRBJ2-7; D might be TRBD2 (5 bases). V lost 4 bases and J 2 bases, leaving 15 bases between the germline ends. Germline-derived CDR1 and CDR2 are GTSNPN and SVGIG (reference sequence). CDR3 length: 14 residues. CDR3 sequence (DNA): TGTGCCTGGAAAAGTCCAGCGGAAGCCTACGAGCAGTACTTC. It codes for CAWKSPAEAYEQYF.

The chain combines TRBV7-8 with TRBJ2-1, with TRBD2 identical over 12 bases. This CDR3 is built from 15 residues. Germline loops: CDR1 SGHVS, CDR2 FQNEAQ. V shed 6 bases, J shed 6 bases, and the junction held 6 bases outside the gene matches. CDR3: CASSTTSGSSNEQFF. The CDR3, as DNA: TGTGCCAGCAGTACGACTAGCGGGAGTTCCAATGAGCAGTTCTTC.

This clone was counted only a few times. The rearrangement uses TRBV4-1 and TRBJ1-2, with 7 bases matching TRBD1. Germline loops: CDR1 MGHRA, CDR2 YSYEKL. With V trimmed by 0 bases and J by 3 bases, 1 base remained unmatched. CDR3 size: 14 residues. This CDR3 reads CASSQERGHYGYTF. CDR3 nucleotide sequence: TGCGCCAGCAGCCAAGAAAGGGGGCACTATGGCTACACCTTC.

This clone appeared a few times. The chain combines TRBV18 with TRBJ2-5; the D gene is possibly TRBD2 (6 bases). With 5 bases removed from V and 5 bases from J, the gap between germline ends came to 18 bases. Germline CDR1 is KGHSH and CDR2 is LQKENI. The CDR3 runs to 15 residues. CDR3 residues: CASSSTRGGRETQYF. CDR3 bases: TGTGCCAGCTCATCGACCCGGGGAGGAAGGGAGACCCAGTACTTC.

This clone was found once. The chain uses TRBV9 and TRBJ2-3; D not resolved. Trimming stripped 2 bases from V and 2 bases from J, with 6 bases between. The CDR3 length is 13 residues. Germline assignment: CDR1 SGDLS and CDR2 YYNGEE. CDR3: CASSVGDTDTQYF. The CDR3 DNA follows: TGTGCCAGCAGCGTCGGTGACACAGATACGCAGTATTTT.

V and J are TRBV18 and TRBJ1-6; TRBD1 aligns across 9 bases. The CDR3 is 15 residues long. V shed 4 bases and J 9 bases; nucleotides not matched to a gene: 7. Germline V lookup: CDR1 KGHSH, CDR2 LQKENI. The CDR3 loop is CASSQMDRGSSPLHF. The CDR3 DNA follows: TGTGCCAGCTCACAGATGGACAGGGGTTCTTCACCCCTCCACTTT.

The J gene is TRBJ1-2, the V gene TRBV7-3; D uncertain. This CDR3 has 16 amino acids. CDR1 and CDR2 (germline): SGHTA, FQGTGA. V lost 0 bases to trimming and J lost 4 bases, with 15 bases between them. Here the CDR3 DNA reads TGTGCCAGCAGCTTAACTCCGAATTCCGGGATCTATGGCTACACCTTC. Translated: CASSLTPNSGIYGYTF.

This clone has only one observation. The chain uses TRBV11-3 and TRBJ2-7, with a weak D call TRBD2 (6 bases). The CDR3 loop spans 14 amino acids. V shed 5 bases and J shed 5 bases, with 16 bases lying between them. CDR1 is SGHNT and CDR2 is YENEEA in the germline V gene. DNA for the CDR3: TGTGCCAGCAGCGATGGAGGGGTTATGGACGAGCAGTACTTC. Translating gives CASSDGGVMDEQYF. The full variable domain, in which reference TRBV11-3 and TRBJ2-7 provide the parts outside the CDR3, is EAGVVQSPRYKIIEKKQPVAFWCNPISGHNTLYWYLQNLGQGPELLIRYENEEAVDDSQLPKDRFSAERLKGVDSTLKIQPAELGDSAVYLCASSDGGVMDEQYFGPGTRLTVT.

This rearrangement joins TRBV25-1 to TRBJ2-3; D perhaps matches TRBD1 (6 bases). CDR1 and CDR2 from the germline V gene are MGHDK and SYGVNS. Trimming cost V 1 base and J 6 bases, with 20 bases left between them. The CDR3 is 17 residues long. In DNA form, the CDR3 reads TGTGCCAGCAGTGAATCAGTCAGGGGACCCCGGAGGGATACGCAGTATTTT. Residues: CASSESVRGPRRDTQYF.

V gene TRBV18 combines with J gene TRBJ1-6; the D gene is possibly TRBD1 (6 bases). Trimming removed 1 base at V and 0 bases at J, with 10 bases between. Germline V gene lookup returns CDR1 KGHSH and CDR2 LQKENI. The CDR3 extends over 17 amino acids. DNA for the CDR3: TGTGCCAGCTCACCACTGGCCAGGGGCTCCTATAATTCACCCCTCCACTTT. It translates to CASSPLARGSYNSPLHF.

This clone came up a few times. This rearrangement joins TRBV7-3 to TRBJ2-1; 9 bases are shared with TRBD1. J gave up 3 bases and V 5 bases, and 2 bases lay outside the gene matches. Per the germline V gene, CDR1 is SGHTA and CDR2 is FQGTGA. The CDR3 extends over 14 amino acids. The CDR3 loop is CASSRQGGYNEQFF. The CDR3 DNA reads as TGTGCCAGCAGCCGACAGGGGGGCTACAATGAGCAGTTCTTC.

The rearrangement joins TRBV7-8 to TRBJ2-5; 7 bases align to TRBD1. Unmatched junction bases numbered 3, after V lost 5 bases and J lost 0 bases. CDR1 is SGHVS, CDR2 FQNEAQ, per germline. The CDR3 has 14 amino acids. The CDR3 DNA is TGTGCCAGCAGCCTCGACAGGGACCAAGAGACCCAGTACTTC. Protein: CASSLDRDQETQYF.

The chain joins TRBV14 to TRBJ2-3; TRBD2 is a possible D gene (6 bases). Germline CDR1 and CDR2: SGHDN and FVKESK. With 1 base removed from V and 4 bases from J, the gap between germline ends came to 12 bases. The CDR3 is made up of 15 amino acids. The CDR3 DNA reads as TGTGCCAGCAGCCAAGTGGGGGGAGCCGCAGATACGCAGTATTTT. Protein sequence: CASSQVGGAADTQYF.

The chain combines TRBV7-3 with TRBJ2-1; possibly TRBD2 for D (6 bases). The CDR3 sequence is 14 residues long. V was clipped by 6 bases and J by 6 bases, with 15 bases between them. Germline lookup yields CDR1 SGHTA and CDR2 FQGTGA. CDR3 sequence: CASRERLGVNEQFF. CDR3 nucleotides: TGTGCCAGCAGGGAACGACTAGGAGTCAATGAGCAGTTCTTC.

V and J are TRBV27 and TRBJ1-1; 8 nucleotides align to TRBD1. V dropped 6 bases and J dropped 10; count of bases not matched to a gene: 7. Germline CDR1 is MNHEY and CDR2 is SMNVEV (reference sequence). CDR3 length equals 12 residues. The CDR3 is CASRLRTGTAFF. As DNA, the CDR3 is TGTGCCAGCAGGCTCCGGACAGGGACAGCTTTCTTT.

The rearrangement links TRBV27 to TRBJ1-2, with 12 bases fitting TRBD1. V lost 5 bases and J lost 6; bases outside the gene matches: 10. The CDR3 runs to 16 residues. Germline V gene lookup returns CDR1 MNHEY and CDR2 SMNVEV (reference sequence). The CDR3 DNA sequence: TGTGCCAGCAGTGAACTGGGACAGGGGGCCCTTAATGGCTACACCTTC. As protein: CASSELGQGALNGYTF.

This clone was observed a single time. The chain is built from TRBV5-4 and TRBJ1-2; 8 bases are shared with TRBD1. The CDR3 extends over 13 amino acids. Germline loops: CDR1 SGHNT, CDR2 YYREEE (reference sequence). V dropped 5 bases and J dropped 4; count of bases not matched to a gene: 4. For the CDR3, the DNA is TGTGCCAGCAGGGACAGGGTGCGCTATGGCTACACCTTC. Its translation is CASRDRVRYGYTF.

The chain carries TRBV6-5 and TRBJ1-1; no clear D gene. Germline loops: CDR1 MNHEY, CDR2 SVGAGI. V lost 11 bases and J 4 bases, leaving 17 bases between the germline ends. This CDR3 has 13 amino acids. The CDR3 nucleotides read TGTGCCGCTTGGGAGGGTGTGACCACTGAAGCTTTCTTT. Its translation: CAAWEGVTTEAFF.

V gene TRBV4-2 combines with J gene TRBJ1-2; possible D gene TRBD1, 6 bases. Trimming pared 2 bases from V and 7 bases from J, leaving 14 bases between. The CDR3 consists of 14 residues. CDR1 and CDR2 from the germline V gene are LGHNA and YNFKEQ. This CDR3 reads CASSQTQGNGGYTF. In nucleotides, the CDR3 is TGTGCCAGCAGCCAAACACAGGGCAATGGTGGCTACACCTTC.

The J gene is TRBJ2-3, the V gene TRBV7-9; D might be TRBD2 (5 bases). This CDR3 spans 15 amino acids. Germline V gene data show CDR1 as SEHNR and CDR2 as FQNEAQ (reference sequence). Trimming stripped 4 bases from V and 6 bases from J, with 17 bases between. CDR3 region: CASSSRAGSADTQYF. For the CDR3, the DNA is TGTGCCAGCAGCTCGAGGGCGGGCTCGGCGGATACGCAGTATTTT. The whole variable domain, remainder taken from reference TRBV7-9 and TRBJ2-3, is DTGVSQNPRHKITKRGQNVTFRCDPISEHNRLYWYRQTLGQGPEFLTYFQNEAQLEKSRLLSDRFSAERPKGSFSTLEIQRTEQGDSAMYLCASSSRAGSADTQYFGPGTRLTVL.

The CDR3 sequence: CASSRQTYGTEAFF. CDR3 sequence (DNA): TGTGCCAGCAGCCGACAGACATATGGGACTGAAGCTTTCTTT. The chain couples TRBV6-5 to TRBJ1-1; the D gene is possibly TRBD1 (5 bases). The CDR3 is made up of 14 amino acids. Between the trimmed V and J ends, which lost 6 bases and 5 bases, there was a span of 16 bases. The germline gives CDR1 MNHEY, CDR2 SVGAGI.

This rearrangement joins TRBV7-3 to TRBJ2-3; 7 positions agree with TRBD1. From germline, CDR1 is SGHTA and CDR2 FQGTGA. The CDR3 contains 15 residues. V was pared by 5 bases and J by 3 bases, with 8 bases of the junction left unmatched. CDR3 loop: CASSPTGRGTDTQYF. The CDR3 bases are TGTGCCAGCAGCCCGACAGGGCGAGGGACAGATACGCAGTATTTT.

This clone was counted a few times. The chain uses TRBV27 and TRBJ2-7, with 12 nucleotides matching TRBD1. There are 15 residues in the CDR3. Germline CDR1 is MNHEY and CDR2 is SMNVEV (reference sequence). V lost 6 bases, J lost 2 bases, and 5 bases stayed unmatched. CDR3 region: CASRGQGATAYEQYF. DNA for the CDR3: TGTGCCAGCAGGGGACAGGGGGCCACGGCCTACGAGCAGTACTTC.

This clone was counted a few times. The V gene is TRBV19, the J gene TRBJ2-5; 8 nucleotides match TRBD2. V was pared by 3 bases and J by 0 bases, with 18 bases of the junction left unmatched. The CDR3 extends over 20 amino acids. Germline CDR1 is LNHDA and CDR2 is SQIVND (reference sequence). In DNA form, the CDR3 reads TGTGCCAGTAGTATCGGCGGGAGGAGGTCTGGGGGGAGGTACCAAGAGACCCAGTACTTC. It translates to CASSIGGRRSGGRYQETQYF.

This clone occurred a few times. The chain couples TRBV11-2 to TRBJ1-3, with D unclear. The ends were cut back, 5 bases at V and 0 bases at J, with 17 bases in the middle. The CDR3 spans 17 residues. CDR1 and CDR2 from the germline V gene are SGHAT and FQNNGV. CDR3 region: CASSPVAGRLSGNTIYF. CDR3 nucleotides: TGTGCCAGCAGCCCCGTCGCAGGCCGCCTCTCTGGAAACACCATATATTTT.

The CDR3 region is CASTNRSGSNPLHF. The CDR3 DNA follows: TGTGCCAGTACCAATAGGTCGGGGTCGAATCCCCTCCACTTT. The chain combines TRBV19 with TRBJ1-6; D remains unclear. The CDR3 loop spans 14 amino acids. Trimming removed 7 bases at V and 13 bases at J, with 20 bases between. Germline CDR1 is LNHDA and CDR2 is SQIVND (reference sequence).